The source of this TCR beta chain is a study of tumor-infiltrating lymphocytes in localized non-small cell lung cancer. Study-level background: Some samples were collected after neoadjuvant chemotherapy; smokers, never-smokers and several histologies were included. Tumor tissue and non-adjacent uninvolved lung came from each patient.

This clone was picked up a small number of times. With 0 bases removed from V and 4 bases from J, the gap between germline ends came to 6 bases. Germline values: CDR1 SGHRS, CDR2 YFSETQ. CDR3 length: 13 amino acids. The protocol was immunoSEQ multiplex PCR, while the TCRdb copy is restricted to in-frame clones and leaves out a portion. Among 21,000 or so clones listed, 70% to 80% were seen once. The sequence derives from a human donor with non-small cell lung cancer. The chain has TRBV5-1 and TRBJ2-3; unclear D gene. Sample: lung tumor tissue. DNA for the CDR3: TGCGCCAGCAGCTTGGAGCCCTCAGATACGCAGTATTTT. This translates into CASSLEPSDTQYF.